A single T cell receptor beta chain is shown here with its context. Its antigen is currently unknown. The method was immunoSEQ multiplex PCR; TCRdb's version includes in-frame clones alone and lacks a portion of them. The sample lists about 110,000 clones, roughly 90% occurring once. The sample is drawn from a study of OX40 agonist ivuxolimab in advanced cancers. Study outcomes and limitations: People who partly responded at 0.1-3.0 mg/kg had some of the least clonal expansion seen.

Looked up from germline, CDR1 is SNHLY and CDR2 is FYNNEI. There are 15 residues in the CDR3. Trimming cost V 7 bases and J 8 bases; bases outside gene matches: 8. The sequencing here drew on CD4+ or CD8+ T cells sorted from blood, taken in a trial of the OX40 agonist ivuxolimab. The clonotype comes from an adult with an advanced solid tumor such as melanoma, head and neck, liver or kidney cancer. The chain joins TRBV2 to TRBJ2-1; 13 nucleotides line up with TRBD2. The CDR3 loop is CASTRLAGGGYEQFF. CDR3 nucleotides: TGTGCCAGCACCAGACTAGCGGGAGGAGGCTATGAGCAGTTCTTC.